This record looks at one TCR beta chain sequence and its context. Produced via immunoSEQ multiplex PCR; TCRdb's table is partial and in-frame only. This sample carries around 39,000 clones, around 92% of them seen once, and the ten largest clones take 6% to 7.5%. This sample is part of a study of graft-versus-host responses after intestinal transplantation. CDR1 SGHRS and CDR2 YFSETQ come from the germline V gene. The CDR3 sequence is 15 residues long. V lost 1 base and J lost 4, with 12 bases in between. The chain combines TRBV5-1 with TRBJ1-3; D gene uncertain. The sequence came from a human patient who received an intestinal transplant, so some T cells may come from the graft donor. Specimen: PBMCs, collected roughly 270 days after transplant. CDR3 loop: CASSLYGRGGNTIYF. CDR3 in DNA: TGCGCCAGCAGCTTGTATGGCAGAGGAGGAAACACCATATATTTT.